The subject of this entry is one TCR beta chain. The CDR3 has 13 amino acids. Germline CDR1 reads SGHDT; CDR2 reads YYEEEE. The V and J ends lost 0 bases and 12 bases respectively, with 13 bases between them. Treg sorting used a CD4+CD25+CD127-/low gate. Semi-nested PCR with Nested Universal Primer A followed constant-region reverse priming of full-length variable regions. TCRdb fed the 5' RACE reads into MiXCR, producing one record per CDR3 protein. Of about 10,000 distinct CDR3 sequences in the sample, 14% were seen once. The TCR sequence derives from a female donor with breast cancer. This chain links TRBV5-6 with TRBJ2-1; D gene ambiguous. The source material was Tregs sorted from blood. CDR3 bases: TGTGCCAGCAGCTTGGTCCAGGCCAACGCGCAGTTCTTC. This codes for CASSLVQANAQFF. Variable domain in full (rest from reference TRBV5-6 and TRBJ2-1): DAGVTQSPTHLIKTRGQQVTLRCSPKSGHDTVSWYQQALGQGPQFIFQYYEEEERQRGNFPDRFSGHQFPNYSSELNVNALLLGDSALYLCASSLVQANAQFFGPGTRLTVL.